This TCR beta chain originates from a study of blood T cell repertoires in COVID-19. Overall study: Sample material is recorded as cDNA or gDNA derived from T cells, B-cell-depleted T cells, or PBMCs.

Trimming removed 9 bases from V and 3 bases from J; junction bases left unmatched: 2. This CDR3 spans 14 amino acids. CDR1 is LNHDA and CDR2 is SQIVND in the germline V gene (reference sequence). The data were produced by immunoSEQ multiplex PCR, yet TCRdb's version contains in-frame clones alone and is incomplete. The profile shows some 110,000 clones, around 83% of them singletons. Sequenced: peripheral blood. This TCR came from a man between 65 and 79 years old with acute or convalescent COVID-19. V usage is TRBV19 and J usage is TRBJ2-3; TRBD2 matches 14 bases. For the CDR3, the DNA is TGTGCCAGCAGGACTAGCGGGGGGACAGATACGCAGTATTTT. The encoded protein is CASRTSGGTDTQYF.